What follows is one T cell receptor (beta chain) and its context. The source of the sample is a study of blood T cell repertoires in COVID-19. About the study: The origin of the acute and convalescent COVID-19 samples was the United States, Italy and Spain. Nucleic acid was either cDNA or gDNA, and it came from T cells, B-cell-depleted T cells, or PBMCs.

Trimming took 5 bases from V and 4 from J; bases not matched to a gene: 11. CDR1 and CDR2 (germline): SEHNR, FQNEAQ (reference sequence). The CDR3 loop spans 17 amino acids. The protocol was immunoSEQ multiplex PCR, while the TCRdb copy is restricted to in-frame clones and leaves out a portion. The repertoire consists of roughly 250,000 clones, with 75% to 90% occurring once and the leading ten covering 4.3%. Individuals aged roughly 18 to 95 years were recruited from about two dozen US areas. The V call is TRBV7-9, the J call TRBJ1-6; 7 positions match TRBD1. Sequenced sample: PBMCs or T cells enriched from blood (not recorded which). The source is a woman in her 30s who had recovered from COVID-19. DNA for the CDR3: TGTGCCAGCAGCCAGTCTGGGACAGAAATTTATAATTCACCCCTCCACTTT. Its protein is CASSQSGTEIYNSPLHF.